The rows below give T cell receptor beta chains drawn from one sample of a study of control samples from healthy donors and cancer patients. The method was immunoSEQ multiplex PCR; TCRdb's version includes in-frame clones alone and lacks a portion of them. The sample lists roughly 30,000 clones, roughly nine tenths seen once, with about 3.6% in the top ten. The source material was formalin-fixed, paraffin-embedded tissue. These receptor sequences come from a female donor with melanoma. CDR3s leave out the opening cysteine and the closing phenylalanine or tryptophan.

j_call: TRBJ2-3; v_call: TRBV5-1; cdr3_aa: ASSLGVAGAGDTQY
j_call: TRBJ2-3; v_call: TRBV5-4; cdr3_aa: ASSPHRALTDTQY
j_call: TRBJ1-2; v_call: TRBV2; cdr3_aa: ASRSGYGYT
j_call: TRBJ2-2; v_call: TRBV27; cdr3_aa: ASTSEGWRTTGELF
j_call: TRBJ1-5; v_call: TRBV6-5; cdr3_aa: ASSLGSWNQPQH
j_call: TRBJ2-3; v_call: TRBV7-8; cdr3_aa: ASSPRTSGYTDTQY
j_call: TRBJ2-3; v_call: TRBV7-3; cdr3_aa: ASSLTGVGDTQY
j_call: TRBJ2-7; v_call: TRBV5-1; cdr3_aa: ASSLTSGSNEQY
j_call: TRBJ2-5; v_call: TRBV6-2/TRBV6-3; cdr3_aa: ASSYPGRWEETQY
j_call: TRBJ2-3; v_call: TRBV18; cdr3_aa: ASSPPATGKDTQY
j_call: TRBJ1-2; v_call: TRBV18; cdr3_aa: ASSPAGQGDYGYT
j_call: TRBJ2-1; v_call: TRBV9; cdr3_aa: ASSVAGTSGPDKQF
j_call: TRBJ2-6; v_call: TRBV19; cdr3_aa: ASSTRQFSGANVLT
j_call: TRBJ2-1; v_call: TRBV18; cdr3_aa: ASSPQRLASNEQF
j_call: TRBJ2-4; v_call: TRBV29-1; cdr3_aa: SVWTGLDKNIQY
j_call: TRBJ1-4; v_call: TRBV19; cdr3_aa: ASSDRGNGEKLF
j_call: TRBJ1-1; v_call: TRBV18; cdr3_aa: ASSLWATNTEAF